This T cell receptor (beta chain) derives from a study of somatic mutations in cytotoxic T cells in rheumatoid arthritis. Study-level information: Patient blood (30 ml EDTA) was taken immediately after diagnosis and before treatment.

Unmatched junction bases numbered 9, after V lost 4 bases and J lost 0 bases. The V gene's germline CDR1 is SGHRS and CDR2 YFSETQ. CDR3 length: 16 amino acids. Worth noting for this clone: Its target is unknown.

TCRdb's copy holds only in-frame clones and misses some; the assay was immunoSEQ multiplex PCR. The sample shows about 23,000 clones, around 80% of them seen only once. Study conclusions and caveats: Among roughly 71 patients, several showed a largest CD8+ clone that surpassed 20% of CD8+ cells. Age-matched healthy controls and rheumatoid arthritis patients had CD8+ T-cell clonality that did not differ significantly.

Sequencing was carried out using CD8+ T cells sorted from blood. This chain links TRBV5-1 with TRBJ2-7, with 8 bases matching TRBD1. This TCR derives from an adult with rheumatoid arthritis. The CDR3 protein is CASSAAGGSDSYEQYF. CDR3 coding DNA: TGCGCCAGCAGCGCCGCAGGGGGCTCAGACTCCTACGAGCAGTACTTC.